This T cell receptor beta chain was retrieved from a study of T cells in Graves' hyperthyroidism and ophthalmopathy (dated by TCRdb to about 2019). With respect to the entire study: To identify TCR V-J signatures that set the groups apart, the researchers used a discovery cohort of 100 patients, made up of 40 to 45 with Graves' ophthalmopathy and some 58 with stable Graves' hyperthyroidism. Prospective prediction of ophthalmopathy was tested in an independent validation cohort of fewer than 20 hyperthyroidism patients and 17 patients who later progressed to ophthalmopathy. The 90 to 100 discovery patients were randomly divided into training and test sets at a 7:3 ratio. Thyroid tissue and blood T-cell repertoires from about six Graves' hyperthyroidism patients were also compared in the study. Following sampling, methimazole starting at 30 mg daily was given to hyperthyroidism patients, and high-dose intravenous methylprednisolone was given to ophthalmopathy patients. The paper reports TCR Vbeta CDR3 sequencing of some 140 peripheral blood samples: around 45 ophthalmopathy, about 75 hyperthyroidism and around 17 progressor patients. Overall study outcomes, separate from this receptor: Sample size was not statistically predetermined, and blinding of investigators to group allocation was not performed. Ophthalmopathy was separated from stable hyperthyroidism by a 13 V-J signature model, with around 88% sensitivity and about 81% specificity obtained in cross-validation and 80%/75% obtained in testing. Most expanded thyroid clonotypes (frequency above 0.001) were also detected in blood, a finding suggesting that blood repertoires may reflect thyroid immune responses. During validation, the model predicted progression to ophthalmopathy a median of approximately 7 months ahead of onset, with around 71% sensitivity and about 75% specificity.

Any patient with an uncontrolled infection, another autoimmune disease, pregnancy or lactation was excluded. Diagnoses were established on the basis of clinical symptoms, serum thyroxine and TRAb, thyroid ultrasound, and orbital computed tomography. Total RNA was extracted with Trizol reagent, and quality was checked on an Agilent 2100 Bioanalyzer. Amplification of TCR beta CDR3 regions was carried out from RNA transcripts. A first-round RT-PCR of the TCR CDR3 used the HTBI primer set with the Qiagen OneStep RT-PCR kit. Libraries were constructed in a second round of multiplex PCR, after which size selection and purification were carried out. Libraries were sequenced paired-end with 100 bp reads on an Illumina HiSeq2000. As for how the authors treated the data: Raw data were processed with SOAPnuke, discarding reads with adapters, uncalled bases, mean Phred below 15, or no exact constant-primer or identifier match. COPE v1.2.5 was used to merge the high-quality paired reads, and each unique nucleotide sequence was defined as a clonotype. Clonotypes were aligned to IMGT TRBV, TRBD and TRBJ reference segments using MiTCR v1.1. Only V-J combinations with frequency above 0.0001, covering approximately 99% of repertoires, were analysed. The TCS score was defined as F50 (clonal expansion) divided by E x V (chaos), with BLOSUM62-based TCRdist calculated between CDR3 peptides within each V-J. Welch's t-statistics and random forest reduced around 510 V-J features to 13, which were used in a naive Bayes classifier (R e1071). Thyroid-blood repertoire similarity was quantified with the Morisita-Horn index. Using fastp trimming at Q25 and MiXCR clonotype assembly, TCRdb reanalyzed the public sequencing data and kept in-frame beta chains. One record per CDR3 amino acid sequence lists the most common genes and DNA. TCRdb's processing, not the authors' own work, is the source of the V and J calls. The sample profile shows hundreds of thousands of distinct CDR3 sequences; approximately 42% of them were found once. The ten largest clones represent under 8.5% of the sample.

Comments on this clonotype: Its cognate antigen has yet to be identified. Base qualities are not provided; no much larger clone lies one nucleotide away.

According to the germline V gene, CDR1 reads SQVTM and CDR2 reads ANQGSEA. The CDR3 runs 13 residues from the cysteine to the phenylalanine. Of all the DNA, just the CDR3 is kept, 39 bases in frame from base 1. The sequence joins TRBV29-1 to TRBJ1-6, with TRBD1 identical over 9 junction bases. This TCR came from an adult man with Graves' disease, either hyperthyroidism or ophthalmopathy (not recorded which). Specimen: peripheral blood or thyroid tissue (not recorded which). DNA sequence: TGCAGTTTAGGGACAGGGTACCTTTCACCCCTCCACTTT. It translates to CSLGTGYLSPLHF.